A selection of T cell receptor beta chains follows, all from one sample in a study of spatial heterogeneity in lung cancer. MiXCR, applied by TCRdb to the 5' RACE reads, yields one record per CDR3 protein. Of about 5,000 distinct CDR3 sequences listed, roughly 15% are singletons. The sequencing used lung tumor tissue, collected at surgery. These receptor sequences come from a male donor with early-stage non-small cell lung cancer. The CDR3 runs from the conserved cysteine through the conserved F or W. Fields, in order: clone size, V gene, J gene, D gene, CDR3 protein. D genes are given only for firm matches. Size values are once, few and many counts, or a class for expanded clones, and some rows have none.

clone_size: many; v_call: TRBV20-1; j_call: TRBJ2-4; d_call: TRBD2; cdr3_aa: CSPVWEGKNIQYF
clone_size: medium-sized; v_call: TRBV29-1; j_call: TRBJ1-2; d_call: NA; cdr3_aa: CSVVGSNYGYTF
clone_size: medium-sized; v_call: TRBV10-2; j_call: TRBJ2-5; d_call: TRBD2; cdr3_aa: CASSDLLAGGSETQYF
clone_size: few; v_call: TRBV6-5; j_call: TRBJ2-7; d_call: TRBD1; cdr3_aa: CASSTGERNEQYF
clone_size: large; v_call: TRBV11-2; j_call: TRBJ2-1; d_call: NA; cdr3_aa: CASSLGRLSLTNEQFF
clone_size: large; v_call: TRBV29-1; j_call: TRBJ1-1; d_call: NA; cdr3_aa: CSARLNTEAFF
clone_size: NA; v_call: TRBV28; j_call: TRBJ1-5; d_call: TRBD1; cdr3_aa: CASSLVDREDQPQHF
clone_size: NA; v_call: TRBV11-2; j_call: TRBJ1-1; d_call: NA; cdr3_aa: CASSSTLDTEAFF
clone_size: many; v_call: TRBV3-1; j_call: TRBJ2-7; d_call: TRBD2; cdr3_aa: CASSQDRLAGVHEQYF
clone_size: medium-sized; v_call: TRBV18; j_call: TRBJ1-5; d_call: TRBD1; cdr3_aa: CASSKGTDQPQHF
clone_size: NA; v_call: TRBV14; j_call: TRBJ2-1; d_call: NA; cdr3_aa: CASTLTGATYEQFF
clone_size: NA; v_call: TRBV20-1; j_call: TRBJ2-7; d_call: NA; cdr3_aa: CSARDTALLSYEQYF
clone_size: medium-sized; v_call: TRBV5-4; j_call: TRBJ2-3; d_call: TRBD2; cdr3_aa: CASSNAGTSGIDTQYF
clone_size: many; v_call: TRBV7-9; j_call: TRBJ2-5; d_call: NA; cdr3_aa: CASSLGPLETQYF
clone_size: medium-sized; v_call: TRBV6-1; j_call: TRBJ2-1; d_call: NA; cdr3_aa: CASSEARGLTSGRSYNEQFF
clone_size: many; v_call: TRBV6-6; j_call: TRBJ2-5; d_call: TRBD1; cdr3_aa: CASSYSIQGQGAQYF
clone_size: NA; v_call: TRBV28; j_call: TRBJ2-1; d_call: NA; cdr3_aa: CASSLNPREQFF
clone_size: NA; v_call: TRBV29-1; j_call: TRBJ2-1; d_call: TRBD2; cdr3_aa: CSVSGGASYNEQFF
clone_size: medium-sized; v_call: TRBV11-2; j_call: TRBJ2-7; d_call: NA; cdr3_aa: CASSPPWLYEQYF
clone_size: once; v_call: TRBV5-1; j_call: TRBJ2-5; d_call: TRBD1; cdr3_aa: CASSTGNQETQYF
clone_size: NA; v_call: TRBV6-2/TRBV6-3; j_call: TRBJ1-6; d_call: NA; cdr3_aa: CASGNRFNSPLHF
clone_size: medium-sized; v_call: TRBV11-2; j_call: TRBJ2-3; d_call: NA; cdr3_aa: CASSSTQGSGIDTQYF
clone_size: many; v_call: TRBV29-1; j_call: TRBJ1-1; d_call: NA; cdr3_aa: CSVPGRNMGGEAFF
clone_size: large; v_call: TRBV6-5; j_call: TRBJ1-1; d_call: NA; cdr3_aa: CASSYLDKMNTEAFF
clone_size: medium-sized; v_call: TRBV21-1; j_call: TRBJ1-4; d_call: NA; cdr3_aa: CASSKIGTGREKLFF
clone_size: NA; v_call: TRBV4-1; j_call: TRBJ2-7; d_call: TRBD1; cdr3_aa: CASSSRTGPWEQYF
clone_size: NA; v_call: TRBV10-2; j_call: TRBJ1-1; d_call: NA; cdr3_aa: CASSDPNTEAFF
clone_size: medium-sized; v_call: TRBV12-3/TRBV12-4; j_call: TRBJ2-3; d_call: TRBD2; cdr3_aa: CASSRTSGWISSTDTQYF
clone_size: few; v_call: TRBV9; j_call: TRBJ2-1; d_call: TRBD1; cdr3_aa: CASSLGDRSYNEQFF
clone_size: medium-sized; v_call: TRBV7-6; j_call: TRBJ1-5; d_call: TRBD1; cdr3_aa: CASSLRGTGGSKFNQPQHF
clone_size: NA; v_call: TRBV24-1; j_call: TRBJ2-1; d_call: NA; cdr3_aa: CATSDYRAGNEQFF
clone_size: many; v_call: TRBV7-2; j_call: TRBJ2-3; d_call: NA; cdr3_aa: CASSLVGPSTDTQYF
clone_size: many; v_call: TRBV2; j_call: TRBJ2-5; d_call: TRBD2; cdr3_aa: CASSGGLAEETQYF
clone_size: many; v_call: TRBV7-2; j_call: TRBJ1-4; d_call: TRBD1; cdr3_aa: CASSLGGGQGRTNEKLFF
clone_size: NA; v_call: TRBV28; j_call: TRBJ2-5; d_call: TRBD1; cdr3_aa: CASRGQGRIRETQYF
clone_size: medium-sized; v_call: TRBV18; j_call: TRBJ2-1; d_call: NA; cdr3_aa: CASSPPGQYNEQFF
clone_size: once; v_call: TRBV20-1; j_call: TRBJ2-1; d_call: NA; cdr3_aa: CSARGPGSGNEQFF
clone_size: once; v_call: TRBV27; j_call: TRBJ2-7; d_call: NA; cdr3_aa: CASSFSRTGAYEQYF
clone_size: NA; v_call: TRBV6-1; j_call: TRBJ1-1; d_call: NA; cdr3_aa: CATSRDEGTEAFF
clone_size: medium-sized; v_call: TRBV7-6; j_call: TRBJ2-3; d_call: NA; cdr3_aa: CASSTRIGGNTDTQYF
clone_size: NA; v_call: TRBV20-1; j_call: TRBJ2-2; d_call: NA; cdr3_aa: CSARPDANTGELFF
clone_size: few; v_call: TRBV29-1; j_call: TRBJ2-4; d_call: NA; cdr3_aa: CSVEDGAGGNIQYF
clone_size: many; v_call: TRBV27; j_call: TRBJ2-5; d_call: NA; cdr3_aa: CASSYQGSQETQYF
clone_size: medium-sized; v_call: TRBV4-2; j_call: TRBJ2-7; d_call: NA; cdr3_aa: CASRNRADTYEQYF
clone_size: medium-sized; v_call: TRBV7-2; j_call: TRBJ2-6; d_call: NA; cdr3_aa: CASQLRGANVLTF
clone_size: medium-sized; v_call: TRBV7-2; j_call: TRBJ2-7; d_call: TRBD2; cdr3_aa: CASSLRTSGYEQYF
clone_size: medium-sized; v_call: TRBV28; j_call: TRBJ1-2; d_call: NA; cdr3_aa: CASSSQGRAATF
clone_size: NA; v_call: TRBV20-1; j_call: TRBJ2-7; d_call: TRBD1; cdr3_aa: CSARRQGIYEQYF
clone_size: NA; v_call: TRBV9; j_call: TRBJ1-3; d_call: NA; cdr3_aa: CASSRQVGNTIYF
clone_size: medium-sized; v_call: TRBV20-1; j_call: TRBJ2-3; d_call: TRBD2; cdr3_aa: CSAILAGGPGDTQYF
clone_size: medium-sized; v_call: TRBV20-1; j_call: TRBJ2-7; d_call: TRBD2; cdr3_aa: CSARGRDYIAYEQYF
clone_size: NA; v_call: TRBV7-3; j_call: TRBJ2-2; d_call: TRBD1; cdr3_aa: CASSGGTGAGELFF
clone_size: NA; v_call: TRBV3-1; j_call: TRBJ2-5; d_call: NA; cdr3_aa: CASSQYFGGRAKTQYF
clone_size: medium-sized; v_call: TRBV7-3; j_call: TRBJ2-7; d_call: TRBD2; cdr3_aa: CASSPGLVPPYEQYF
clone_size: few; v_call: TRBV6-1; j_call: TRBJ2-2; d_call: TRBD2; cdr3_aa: CASSRSGGQTGELFF
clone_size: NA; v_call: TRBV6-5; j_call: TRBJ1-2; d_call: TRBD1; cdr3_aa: CASSYSHPGQPSYGYTF
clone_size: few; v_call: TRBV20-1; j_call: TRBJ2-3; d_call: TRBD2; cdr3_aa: CSPIAGWMYTQYF